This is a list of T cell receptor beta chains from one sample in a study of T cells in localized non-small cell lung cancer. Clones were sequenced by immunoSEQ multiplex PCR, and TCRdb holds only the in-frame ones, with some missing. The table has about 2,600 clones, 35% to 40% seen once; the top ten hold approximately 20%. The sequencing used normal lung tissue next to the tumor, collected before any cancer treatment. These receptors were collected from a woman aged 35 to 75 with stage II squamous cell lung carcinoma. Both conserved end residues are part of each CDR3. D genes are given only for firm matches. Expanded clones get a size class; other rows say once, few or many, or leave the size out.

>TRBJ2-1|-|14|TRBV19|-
CASSARTANNEQFF
TGTGCCAGTAGTGCCAGGACAGCCAACAATGAGCAGTTCTTC
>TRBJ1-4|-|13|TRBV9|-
CASSSGPSEKLFF
TGTGCCAGCAGCTCCGGGCCTAGTGAAAAACTGTTTTTT
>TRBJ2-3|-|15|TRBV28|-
CASSSGFSGTDTQYF
TGTGCCAGCAGTTCGGGGTTCTCTGGCACAGATACGCAGTATTTT
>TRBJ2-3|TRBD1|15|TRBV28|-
CASSLLTGGTDTQYF
TGTGCCAGCAGTTTATTGACAGGGGGGACAGATACGCAGTATTTT
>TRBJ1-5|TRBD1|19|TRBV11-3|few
CASSQGGGTGGVGNQPQHF
TGTGCCAGCAGCCAGGGTGGAGGGACAGGGGGCGTTGGGAATCAGCCCCAGCATTTT
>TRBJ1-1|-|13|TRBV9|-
CASRGERGTEAFF
TGTGCCAGCAGGGGGGAAAGGGGCACTGAAGCTTTCTTT
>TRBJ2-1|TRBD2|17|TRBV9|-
CASSVGGLAGGRFEQFF
TGTGCCAGCAGCGTCGGGGGGCTAGCGGGAGGGAGGTTTGAGCAGTTCTTC
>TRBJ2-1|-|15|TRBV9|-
CTSSALARSYNEQFF
TGTACCAGCAGTGCACTAGCCCGCTCCTACAATGAGCAGTTCTTC
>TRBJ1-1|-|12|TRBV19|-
CASSPGRQEAFF
TGTGCCAGTAGCCCCGGCCGCCAGGAAGCTTTCTTT
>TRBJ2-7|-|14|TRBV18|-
CASSPSGPPGEQYF
TGTGCCAGCTCACCTTCAGGGCCCCCGGGAGAGCAGTACTTC
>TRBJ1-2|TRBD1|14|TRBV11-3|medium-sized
CASSRRDRTGGYTF
TGTGCCAGCAGCCGCAGGGACAGGACGGGAGGCTACACCTTC
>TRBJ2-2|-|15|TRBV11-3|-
CASSLVGRGTGELFF
TGTGCCAGCAGCTTAGTGGGCAGGGGTACCGGGGAGCTGTTTTTT
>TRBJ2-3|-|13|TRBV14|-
CASSRPSTDTQYF
TGTGCCAGCAGCCGTCCAAGCACAGATACGCAGTATTTT
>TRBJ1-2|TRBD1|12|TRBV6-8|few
CASNTGDYGYTF
TGTGCCAGCAACACAGGGGACTATGGCTACACCTTC
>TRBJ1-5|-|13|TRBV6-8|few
CASSSGARQPQHF
TGTGCCAGCAGTTCCGGGGCCCGCCAGCCCCAGCATTTT
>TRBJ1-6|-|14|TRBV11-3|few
CASSWSGAASPLHF
TGTGCCAGCAGCTGGTCAGGGGCCGCTTCACCCCTCCACTTT
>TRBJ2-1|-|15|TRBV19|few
CASSIDWSSYNEQFF
TGTGCCAGTAGTATAGATTGGAGCTCCTACAATGAGCAGTTCTTC
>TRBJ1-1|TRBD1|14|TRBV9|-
CASRSQGVSTEAFF
TGTGCCAGCAGGAGTCAGGGGGTAAGCACTGAAGCTTTCTTT
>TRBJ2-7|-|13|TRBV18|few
CASSPDSLYEQYF
TGTGCCAGCTCACCTGACAGTTTATACGAGCAGTACTTC
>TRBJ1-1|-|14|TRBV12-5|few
CASGLGHSNTEAFF
TGTGCTAGTGGTTTGGGACATTCGAACACTGAAGCTTTCTTT
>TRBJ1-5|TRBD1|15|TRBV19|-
CASSMGQTENQPQHF
TGTGCCAGTAGTATGGGACAGACTGAGAATCAGCCCCAGCATTTT
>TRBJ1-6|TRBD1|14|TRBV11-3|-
CASSYKGAGSPLHF
TGTGCCAGCAGCTATAAGGGGGCAGGATCACCCCTCCACTTT
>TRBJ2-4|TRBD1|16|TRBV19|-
CASRKTGAGNENIQYF
TGTGCCAGTAGAAAAACAGGGGCGGGTAATGAGAACATTCAGTACTTC
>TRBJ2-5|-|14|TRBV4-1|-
CASSQDLIGETQYF
TGCGCCAGCAGCCAAGATCTGATTGGGGAGACCCAGTACTTC
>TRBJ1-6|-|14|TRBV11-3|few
CASSWRGANGPLHF
TGTGCCAGCAGCTGGCGGGGGGCGAACGGACCCCTCCACTTT
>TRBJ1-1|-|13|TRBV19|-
CASSIASGLEAFF
TGTGCCAGTAGTATAGCGTCGGGACTCGAAGCTTTCTTT
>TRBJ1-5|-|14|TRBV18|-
CASSGEAGDQPQHF
TGTGCCAGCTCAGGGGAGGCAGGGGATCAGCCCCAGCATTTT
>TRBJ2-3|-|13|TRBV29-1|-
CSVTGRTADTQYF
TGCAGCGTGACGGGACGGACCGCAGATACGCAGTATTTT
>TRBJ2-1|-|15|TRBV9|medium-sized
CASSPAGAAYNEQFF
TGTGCCAGCAGCCCGGCGGGGGCCGCTTACAATGAGCAGTTCTTC